Presented here are 19 T cell receptor beta chains from one specimen sequenced in a study of CD8+CD57+ T cells in acquired aplastic anemia. Individuals selected for sequencing had exhibited CD8+CD57+ cell expansion on flow cytometry. For CDR3 and TCR beta VDJ profiling, genomic DNA was the template used. TCRdb re-analysed the reads in MiXCR, keeping a single row per CDR3 protein. Of 400,000 to 600,000 distinct CDR3 sequences listed, over 25% are singletons. Material: sorted CD4+, CD8+, or CD8+CD57+ T cells (not recorded which) from PBMCs. The receptors stem from a human donor with aplastic anemia.

This sequence joins TRBV7-3 and TRBJ2-1; 7 positions agree with TRBD2. CDR1 is SGHTA and CDR2 is FQGTGA in the germline V gene. The CDR3 has 14 amino acids. Germline trimming cut 3 bases from V and 5 bases from J; bases unmatched to any gene: 4. The CDR3 DNA reads as TGTGCCAGCAGCTTCCTGGGGAGGGACAATGAGCAGTTCTTC. Protein: CASSFLGRDNEQFF.

This clonotype was picked up many times. The chain has TRBV29-1 and TRBJ2-7; possibly TRBD1 or TRBD2 for D (5 bases each). In germline, CDR1 is SQVTM, CDR2 ANQGSEA. V was pared by 7 bases and J by 7 bases, with 17 bases between. The CDR3 contains 12 residues. CDR3 sequence: CSAGTRRWEQYF. The CDR3 coding sequence is TGCAGCGCTGGGACCCGACGGTGGGAGCAGTACTTC.

As concerns this clonotype: A read error is likely, as this CDR3 ends without the conserved phenylalanine or tryptophan. This chain uses TRBV5-1 with TRBJ1-2; D uncertain. Trimming stripped 4 bases from V and 5 bases from J, with 18 bases between. Germline loops: CDR1 SGHRS, CDR2 YFSETQ. The CDR3 has 15 residues. CDR3 in amino acids: CASSLNNHGGYGYTL. The CDR3, as DNA: TGCGCCAGCAGCCTCAATAATCACGGAGGGTATGGCTACACCCTC.

This chain links TRBV28 with TRBJ1-1, with D perhaps TRBD1 (6 bases). This CDR3 contains 14 residues. Per germline, CDR1 MDHEN and CDR2 SYDVKM. V was trimmed by 5 bases and J by 1 base, leaving 11 bases between them. DNA of the CDR3: TGTGCCAGCAGTGGGGACATACCGAACACTGAAGCTTTCTTT. This sequence encodes CASSGDIPNTEAFF.

This clonotype has a handful of counts. The J gene is TRBJ1-1, the V gene TRBV20-1, with D uncertain. The V end was cut by 0 bases, the J end by 0 bases, with 11 bases between. The CDR3 has 15 amino acids. The germline CDR1 and CDR2 sequences are DFQATT and SNEGSKA (reference sequence). For the CDR3, the DNA is TGCAGTGCTAGAGATCTTAAGGACTTGAACACTGAAGCTTTCTTT. Protein sequence: CSARDLKDLNTEAFF.

As concerns this clonotype: A junction end diverges from the germline sequence, so it may reflect a read error. The V gene is TRBV25-1, the J gene TRBJ1-3; 9 nucleotides match TRBD1. Germline-derived CDR1 and CDR2 are MGHDK and SYGVNS. This CDR3 has 17 residues. The CDR3 DNA is TGTGCCAGCAGTGCCTATCCTCACAGGGGGCGAGGAAACATCATATATTTT. Translating gives CASSAYPHRGRGNIIYF.

Of note for this clonotype: The junction differs from germline at one of its ends, possibly a read error. V usage is TRBV2 and J usage is TRBJ2-3; 7 nucleotides align to TRBD2. Germline CDR1 reads SNHLY; CDR2 reads FYNNEI. This CDR3 comprises 15 residues. In DNA form, the CDR3 reads TGCGCCAGCAGCGGGGCCGGGTCTAGCACAGATACGCAGTATTTT. As protein: CASSGAGSSTDTQYF.

This clonotype was seen ten or more times. This chain uses TRBV5-1 with TRBJ1-6; TRBD1 matches at 7 bases. CDR1 is SGHRS, CDR2 YFSETQ, per germline. With 5 bases clipped from V and 3 bases from J, the junction kept 5 bases outside the gene matches. The CDR3 totals 15 residues. CDR3 region: CASSKGQSYNSPLHF. The CDR3 DNA is TGCGCCAGCAGTAAGGGACAGAGCTATAATTCACCCCTCCACTTT.

This clonotype was seen a few times. The chain links TRBV11-2 to TRBJ2-2; 11 nucleotides align to TRBD2. J lost 3 bases, V lost 0 bases, and 0 bases had no gene match. CDR1 and CDR2 (germline): SGHAT, FQNNGV. The CDR3 extends over 16 amino acids. Written as DNA, the CDR3 is TGTGCCAGCAGCTTAGAACTAGCGGGAGACACCGGGGAGCTGTTTTTT. Amino acid sequence: CASSLELAGDTGELFF.

This clonotype was counted at least ten times. The chain couples TRBV19 to TRBJ2-1, with D unclear. The CDR3 spans 14 residues. The germline V gene encodes CDR1 LNHDA and CDR2 SQIVND (reference sequence). V was cut by 6 bases and J by 8 bases, with 17 bases left in between. Here the CDR3 reads CASRSSATFYEQFF. The CDR3 DNA reads as TGTGCCAGTAGGTCGTCAGCAACATTCTATGAGCAGTTCTTC. The full variable domain, rest sourced from reference TRBV19 and TRBJ2-1, is DGGITQSPKYLFRKEGQNVTLSCEQNLNHDAMYWYRQDPGQGLRLIYYSQIVNDFQKGDIAEGYSVSREKKESFPLTVTSAQKNPTAFYLCASRSSATFYEQFFGPGTRLTVL.

The rearrangement joins TRBV6-1 to TRBJ2-2; 8 nucleotides agree with TRBD2. Germline assignment: CDR1 MNHNS and CDR2 SASEGT. Germline trimming cut 6 bases from V and 4 bases from J; bases unmatched to any gene: 7. The CDR3 spans 15 residues. CDR3 residues: CASSQSGGGTGELFF. CDR3 sequence (DNA): TGTGCCAGCAGCCAGAGCGGGGGAGGCACCGGGGAGCTGTTTTTT.

The sample holds a few counts of this clonotype. The gene calls are TRBV20-1 and TRBJ2-7, with D possibly being TRBD2 (6 bases). Trimming took 3 bases from V and 6 from J, leaving 21 bases between them. The CDR3 has 15 residues. CDR1 and CDR2 (germline): DFQATT, SNEGSKA (reference sequence). The CDR3 loop reads CSASWDSAHSTEQYF. Here the CDR3 DNA reads TGCAGTGCTAGTTGGGACTCGGCACATTCTACCGAGCAGTACTTC.

A few counts support this clonotype. The rearrangement uses TRBV20-1 and TRBJ1-2; TRBD1 agrees at 11 bases. Trimming at V came to 1 base and at J to 6 bases, leaving 1 base not matched to a gene. CDR3 length: 13 amino acids. Germline loops: CDR1 DFQATT, CDR2 SNEGSKA (reference sequence). The CDR3 loop is CSARGDRGNGYTF. CDR3 sequence (DNA): TGCAGTGCTAGAGGGGACAGGGGGAATGGCTACACCTTC.

V usage is TRBV28 and J usage is TRBJ2-5; tentative D call: TRBD1 (7 bases). The CDR3 runs to 15 residues. V was trimmed by 5 bases and J by 6 bases, leaving 19 bases between them. Germline V CDR1 and CDR2: MDHEN, SYDVKM. CDR3 nucleotides: TGTGCCAGCAGTCTCCCCGCAGGGGGGCGACAGACCCAGTACTTC. This codes for CASSLPAGGRQTQYF.

The gene calls are TRBV5-1 and TRBJ2-1; 7 bases are a match to TRBD1. Germline V gene lookup returns CDR1 SGHRS and CDR2 YFSETQ. V lost 1 base, J lost 8 bases, and 3 bases stayed unmatched. This CDR3 spans 13 amino acids. CDR3 amino acids: CASSLTGVDEQFF. CDR3 coding DNA: TGCGCCAGCAGCTTGACAGGGGTAGATGAGCAGTTCTTC.

About this clonotype: A much larger clone sits a single nucleotide away, making a read error possible. V is TRBV11-2 and J is TRBJ1-5; D is uncertain. The germline V and J ends were trimmed by 0 bases and 3 bases, with 9 bases remaining between them. From germline, CDR1 is SGHAT and CDR2 FQNNGV. The CDR3 extends over 15 amino acids. CDR3 loop: CASSLDGSDNQPQHF. The DNA for the CDR3 is TGTGCCAGCAGCTTAGACGGGTCAGACAATCAGCCCCAGCATTTT. The whole variable domain, filled in from reference TRBV11-2 and TRBJ1-5, reads EAGVAQSPRYKIIEKRQSVAFWCNPISGHATLYWYQQILGQGPKLLIQFQNNGVVDDSQLPKDRFSAERLKGVDSTLKIQPAKLEDSAVYLCASSLDGSDNQPQHFGDGTRLSIL.

This chain uses TRBV20-1 with TRBJ1-2, with a possible D match to TRBD1 (6 bases). Germline V gives CDR1 DFQATT, CDR2 SNEGSKA (reference sequence). The CDR3 totals 12 residues. The V and J ends lost 1 base and 7 bases respectively, with 10 bases between them. CDR3 amino acids: CSARVGGLGYTF. The CDR3, as DNA: TGCAGTGCTAGAGTGGGGGGCCTTGGCTACACCTTC.

Concerning this clonotype itself: One end of the junction does not line up with germline, which may come from a read error. This chain joins TRBV20-1 and TRBJ2-5; D remains unclear. The CDR3 has 13 amino acids. Per the germline V gene, CDR1 is DFQATT and CDR2 is SNEGSKA (reference sequence). The CDR3 nucleotides are TGCAGTGCAACGAGCTACTATCAAGGGACCCAGTACTTC. Translated, it gives CSATSYYQGTQYF.

J is TRBJ2-3 and V is TRBV5-6, with TRBD2 matching over 11 bases. The V segment lost 3 bases and the J segment 3 bases; nucleotides outside the gene matches: 9. CDR1 and CDR2 (germline): SGHDT, YYEEEE. The CDR3 length is 17 residues. The CDR3 DNA reads as TGTGCCAGCAGCTCCGGTTTTAGCGGGGGGGCGACAGATACGCAGTATTTT. Amino acid sequence: CASSSGFSGGATDTQYF.